This T cell receptor beta chain was sequenced for a study of shared T cell receptors in the human thymus. Libraries were prepared by immunoSEQ multiplex PCR; TCRdb keeps only in-frame clonotypes and omits some of them. The sample lists 640,000 or so clones, 70% to 90% occurring once. V lost 7 bases and J lost 7, with 11 bases in between. The CDR3 runs to 13 residues. The germline V gene encodes CDR1 MNHEY and CDR2 SMNVEV (reference sequence). This clone appeared once. The sample was also linked to a second study, of human thymus T cells.

Sequencing input: thymocytes. The clonotype comes from a boy under two years old with a congenital heart defect. The genes are TRBV27 and TRBJ1-6; the D gene is possibly TRBD1 (5 bases). The CDR3 region is CASKQGRNSPLHF. CDR3 in DNA: TGTGCCAGCAAGCAGGGTCGAAATTCACCCCTCCACTTT.